This TCR beta chain was recovered during a study of CD8 T cells in Susac syndrome. The germline CDR1 and CDR2 sequences are SQVTM and ANQGSEA. CDR3 size: 12 residues. The V end was cut by 4 bases, the J end by 7 bases, with 14 bases between. The RNA input was about 0.5 to 1 ug, and it was reverse transcribed with random hexamers. TCRdb re-called the immunoSEQ multiplex PCR reads through MiXCR, storing one row per CDR3 protein. The profile shows some 400,000 distinct CDR3 sequences, 75% to 90% of them singletons. The TCR originated in a human donor with multiple sclerosis. The sequenced material came from CD8+ T cells from PBMCs. The chain employs TRBV29-1 and TRBJ2-7; possible D gene TRBD1, 6 bases. The DNA of the CDR3 is TGCAGCGTTGGAGGGGGTGAGGGAGAGCAGTACTTC. Encoded protein: CSVGGGEGEQYF.